Shown below are 25 T cell receptor beta chains from a single sample sequenced in a study of T-cell reconstitution after alpha-beta-depleted transplantation in children. During its preparation, the TCRbeta library received unique molecular identifiers. TCRdb analysed the PCR reads with MiXCR anew, one entry per CDR3 protein. The sample carries over 100,000 distinct CDR3 sequences, under 13% recorded once. The sequencing used PBMCs, collected before TCRalphabeta/CD19-depleted stem cell transplant. Every receptor here comes from a boy younger than 10 with acute lymphoblastic leukemia, due to receive a stem cell transplant.

The CDR3 here is CASSHLGQGNYGYTF. The CDR3 DNA reads as TGTGCCAGCAGCCACCTGGGACAGGGTAACTATGGCTACACCTTC. This sequence joins TRBV3-1 and TRBJ1-2; TRBD1 matches 9 bases. Germline-derived CDR1 and CDR2 are LGHDT and YNNKEL (reference sequence). V lost 3 bases to trimming and J lost 1 base; unmatched junction nucleotides: 3. The CDR3 covers 15 residues.

The chain has TRBV11-1 and TRBJ2-1; D gene uncertain. CDR1 is SGHAT and CDR2 is FQDESV in the germline V gene (reference sequence). Trimming removed 1 base at V and 4 bases at J, with 20 bases between. There are 18 residues in the CDR3. DNA for the CDR3: TGTGCCAGCAGCTTAGTAGCCCCCAACTGGCCTCTTTACAATGAGCAGTTCTTC. This translates into CASSLVAPNWPLYNEQFF. Looking up the rest from reference TRBV11-1 and TRBJ2-1 gives the full variable domain: EAEVAQSPRYKITEKSQAVAFWCDPISGHATLYWYRQILGQGPELLVQFQDESVVDDSQLPKDRFSAERLKGVDSTLKIQPAELGDSAMYLCASSLVAPNWPLYNEQFFGPGTRLTVL.

The table lists this clonotype with many counts. This rearrangement joins TRBV5-1 to TRBJ1-2, with 8 bases fitting TRBD1. CDR1 SGHRS and CDR2 YFSETQ come from the germline V gene. This CDR3 is built from 16 residues. The junction had 10 bases not matched to a gene; V was cut back by 4 bases and J by 2 bases. CDR3 protein: CASSLEGAGGNYGYTF. The CDR3 region has the DNA TGCGCCAGCAGCCTCGAGGGGGCAGGGGGCAACTATGGCTACACCTTC.

The chain couples TRBV30 to TRBJ2-7, with 11 bases fitting TRBD2. Trimming at V came to 8 bases and at J to 0 bases, leaving 6 bases not matched to a gene. The CDR3 contains 14 residues. The V gene's germline CDR1 is GTSNPN and CDR2 SVGIG (reference sequence). This CDR3 reads CARNSGRGSYEQYF. For the CDR3, the DNA is TGTGCCCGCAATAGCGGGAGGGGCTCCTACGAGCAGTACTTC.

In the case of this clonotype: A much larger clone lies one base from this, so it may be a read error. The V and J genes are TRBV5-6 and TRBJ2-3; 8 positions match TRBD2. This CDR3 is built from 15 residues. Germline V gene sequence: CDR1 SGHDT, CDR2 YYEEEE. The CDR3 sequence: CASSPPSGSTDTEYF. The CDR3 bases are TGTGCCAGCAGCCCTCCCAGCGGGAGCACAGATACGGAGTATTTT.

This clonotype was recorded at least ten times. The chain has TRBV12-3 or TRBV12-4 and TRBJ1-5; 7 positions match TRBD1. This CDR3 region has 14 residues. J lost 7 bases, V lost 2 bases, and 5 bases had no gene match. The CDR3 loop is CASSLIPGGQPQHF. Here the CDR3 DNA reads TGTGCCAGCAGTTTAATCCCAGGGGGACAGCCCCAGCATTTT.

This clonotype was seen a few times. The chain carries TRBV9 and TRBJ2-3; 10 positions agree with TRBD2. With V trimmed by 0 bases and J by 0 bases, 1 base remained unmatched. The CDR3 contains 16 residues. Germline V CDR1 and CDR2: SGDLS, YYNGEE. The chain's CDR3 is CASSVASGRSTDTQYF. The CDR3 DNA is TGTGCCAGCAGCGTAGCTAGCGGGAGAAGCACAGATACGCAGTATTTT.

This chain joins TRBV29-1 and TRBJ2-7, with TRBD2 identical over 10 bases. V shed 5 bases and J 4 bases; nucleotides not matched to a gene: 2. Germline lookup yields CDR1 SQVTM and CDR2 ANQGSEA. The CDR3 is made up of 12 amino acids. The CDR3 coding sequence is TGCAGCGTTAGTAGCGGGAGGTACGAGCAGTACTTC. Amino acids: CSVSSGRYEQYF.

The V and J genes are TRBV24-1 and TRBJ2-3, with unresolved D. The V gene's germline CDR1 is KGHDR and CDR2 SFDVKD. The CDR3 runs to 16 residues. V lost 1 base, J lost 0 bases, and 10 bases lay in between. This chain's CDR3 is CATSDLGKDSTDTQYF. CDR3 DNA sequence: TGTGCCACCAGTGATTTAGGAAAGGATAGCACAGATACGCAGTATTTT.

The genes are TRBV7-9 and TRBJ2-1; 16 bases fit TRBD2. Germline loops: CDR1 SEHNR, CDR2 FQNEAQ (reference sequence). V shed 1 base, J shed 7 bases, and the junction held 4 bases outside the gene matches. This CDR3 is 17 amino acids long. CDR3 coding DNA: TGTGCCAGCAGCTTAGGAGGGGGACTAGCGGGAGGGAATGAGCAGTTCTTC. This gives the protein CASSLGGGLAGGNEQFF.

This clonotype has only a few counts. The gene calls are TRBV28 and TRBJ1-5; D perhaps matches TRBD1 (6 bases). Trimming left V 7 bases short and J 0 bases short, with 10 bases between. Germline V lookup: CDR1 MDHEN, CDR2 SYDVKM. The length of the CDR3 is 14 residues. CDR3 amino acids: CASTGTYSNQPQHF. The CDR3 nucleotides are TGTGCCAGCACCGGGACATATAGCAATCAGCCCCAGCATTTT.

This clonotype was observed many times. This chain joins TRBV6-5 and TRBJ2-7; 9 bases line up with TRBD1. From germline, CDR1 is MNHEY and CDR2 SVGAGI. The CDR3 runs to 16 residues. J lost 4 bases, V lost 2 bases, and 9 bases had no gene match. The CDR3 here is CASSYGQGWMGYEQYF. The CDR3 coding sequence is TGTGCCAGCAGTTACGGACAGGGGTGGATGGGTTACGAGCAGTACTTC.

This clonotype appeared a few times. CDR3 residues: CASSQAGTALNIQYF. The DNA for the CDR3 is TGTGCCAGCAGCCAAGCCGGGACAGCATTGAACATTCAGTACTTC. The chain recombines TRBV14 with TRBJ2-4; 7 positions match TRBD1. The CDR3 is 15 amino acids. Germline V gene lookup returns CDR1 SGHDN and CDR2 FVKESK. Losses at the gene ends were 1 base for V and 7 bases for J; bases not matched to a gene: 7. Based on the CDR3 plus reference TRBV14 and TRBJ2-4, the full variable domain is EAGVTQFPSHSVIEKGQTVTLRCDPISGHDNLYWYRRVMGKEIKFLLHFVKESKQDESGMPNNRFLAERTGGTYSTLKVQPAELEDSGVYFCASSQAGTALNIQYFGAGTRLSVL.

This clonotype was found many times. The chain links TRBV20-1 to TRBJ2-3; D is possibly TRBD1 or TRBD2 (5 bases each). The germline CDR1 and CDR2 sequences are DFQATT and SNEGSKA (reference sequence). The CDR3 loop spans 14 amino acids. Trimming shortened V by 3 bases and J by 4 bases, and 14 bases separated the two germline ends. CDR3 in amino acids: CSARRVLGPDTQYF. The CDR3 DNA reads as TGCAGTGCTAGGAGGGTTTTGGGGCCAGATACGCAGTATTTT.

This clonotype has a count of ten or more. This chain links TRBV6-5 with TRBJ2-1; D perhaps matches TRBD1 (5 bases). CDR3 length: 14 amino acids. The germline V gene encodes CDR1 MNHEY and CDR2 SVGAGI. V dropped 4 bases and J dropped 3 bases, with 10 bases sitting between them. The CDR3 loop is CASSFQGDYNEQFF. The CDR3 DNA is TGTGCCAGCAGTTTTCAAGGGGACTACAATGAGCAGTTCTTC.

In this sample, this clonotype turned up a few times. The chain is built from TRBV10-2 and TRBJ2-3, with 9 nucleotides matching TRBD2. There are 14 residues in the CDR3. Germline V lookup: CDR1 WSHSY, CDR2 SAAADI. V lost 10 bases and J lost 3; bases outside the gene matches: 8. CDR3 sequence reads: CATEREEGTDTQYF. As DNA, the CDR3 is TGCGCCACCGAGCGGGAGGAGGGGACAGATACGCAGTATTTT.

The CDR3 DNA sequence: TGCAGTGCTAGAGTACCGGGACCCCGGAACACTGAAGCTTTCTTT. Its translation is CSARVPGPRNTEAFF. The V and J genes are TRBV20-1 and TRBJ1-1; maybe TRBD1 (5 bases). V was clipped by 1 base and J by 1 base, with 13 bases between them. The CDR3 has 15 amino acids. Germline V lookup: CDR1 DFQATT, CDR2 SNEGSKA (reference sequence).

V gene TRBV5-1 combines with J gene TRBJ2-2; 7 bases line up with TRBD2. V shed 4 bases and J 8 bases; nucleotides not matched to a gene: 17. The germline V gene encodes CDR1 SGHRS and CDR2 YFSETQ. The CDR3 totals 17 residues. The CDR3 sequence is CASSRGRGREVAGELFF. The CDR3 nucleotides are TGCGCCAGCAGCAGGGGCCGGGGCCGGGAGGTCGCTGGGGAGCTGTTTTTT.

V gene TRBV9 combines with J gene TRBJ2-2; the D is unclear. The V and J ends lost 4 bases and 2 bases respectively, with 12 bases between them. Germline lookup yields CDR1 SGDLS and CDR2 YYNGEE. This CDR3 comprises 15 residues. The CDR3 DNA follows: TGTGCCAGCAGCCCGCGGTTTGATAACACCGGGGAGCTGTTTTTT. It specifies CASSPRFDNTGELFF.

At least ten counts were recorded for this clonotype. J is TRBJ2-1 and V is TRBV7-3; 9 bases align to TRBD1. J gave up 3 bases and V 5 bases, and 5 bases lay outside the gene matches. The CDR3 is 15 amino acids. Per germline, CDR1 SGHTA and CDR2 FQGTGA. The CDR3 protein is CASSVGTGHYNEQFF. In DNA form, the CDR3 reads TGTGCCAGCAGCGTCGGGACAGGGCACTACAATGAGCAGTTCTTC.

This clonotype showed up many times. The V gene is TRBV12-3 or TRBV12-4, the J gene TRBJ2-3; TRBD2 agrees at 14 bases. The ends lost 5 bases at V and 4 bases at J; junction bases unmatched: 5. This CDR3 has 16 residues. CDR3 sequence (DNA): TGTGCCAGCAGTCCACAGACTAGCGGGAGGGCAGATACGCAGTATTTT. Translating gives CASSPQTSGRADTQYF.

The chain links TRBV7-8 to TRBJ2-4; 7 bases are a match to TRBD2. The CDR3 consists of 15 residues. V shed 2 bases and J 6 bases; nucleotides not matched to a gene: 7. Per the germline V gene, CDR1 is SGHVS and CDR2 is FQNEAQ. The CDR3 nucleotides are TGTGCCAGCAGCTTAATTGGACTAGTCGGAAACATTCAGTACTTC. It is translated as CASSLIGLVGNIQYF.

The rearrangement uses TRBV5-1 and TRBJ2-1; D possibly matches TRBD1 or TRBD2 (5 bases each). The CDR3 totals 14 residues. Trimming removed 4 bases at V and 9 bases at J, with 17 bases between. Germline V gene data show CDR1 as SGHRS and CDR2 as YFSETQ. CDR3 residues: CASSHGTTGVEQFF. The DNA for the CDR3 is TGCGCCAGCAGCCACGGGACCACGGGCGTTGAGCAGTTCTTC.

This clonotype was recorded a few times. The CDR3 sequence is CAWSGRGRTDTQYF. The CDR3 DNA is TGTGCCTGGAGTGGCAGGGGTAGGACAGATACGCAGTATTTT. The chain is built from TRBV30 and TRBJ2-3; D might be TRBD1 (6 bases). With 1 base removed from V and 3 bases from J, the gap between germline ends came to 11 bases. Germline lookup yields CDR1 GTSNPN and CDR2 SVGIG (reference sequence). The CDR3 sequence is 14 residues long.

The chain couples TRBV5-1 to TRBJ2-3; 11 nucleotides match TRBD2. J lost 2 bases, V lost 3 bases, and 5 bases had no gene match. Germline CDR1 is SGHRS and CDR2 is YFSETQ. The CDR3 spans 16 residues. CDR3 in DNA: TGCGCCAGCAGCTCCCCGGGACTAGCGGACACAGATACGCAGTATTTT. Translation: CASSSPGLADTDTQYF. The full variable domain, completed using reference TRBV5-1 and TRBJ2-3, is KAGVTQTPRYLIKTRGQQVTLSCSPISGHRSVSWYQQTPGQGLQFLFEYFSETQRNKGNFPGRFSGRQFSNSRSEMNVSTLELGDSALYLCASSSPGLADTDTQYFGPGTRLTVL.